These T cell receptor beta chains were read from a single sample in a study of T cell responses to AZD1222 COVID-19 vaccine. Using immunoSEQ multiplex PCR, the repertoire was profiled, and TCRdb retains in-frame clones only, with some absent. The data contain 150,000 or so clones, 93% of them singletons. Specimen: peripheral blood, collected on day 0 of AZD1222 vaccination. These receptors all stem from an adult in good health. Both conserved end residues are part of each CDR3. A D gene is named only where the DNA matches it firmly. Size is stated for part of the rows, as once, few or many counts, or as a class when the clone is expanded.

>TRBJ1-6|-|TRBV28|-
TGTGCCAGCAGAGGCAACACCAGGGGTTCCTATTCACCCCTCCACTTT
CASRGNTRGSYSPLHF
>TRBJ2-3|once|TRBV3-1/TRBV3-2|-
TGTGCCAGCAGCCAAGACTGGGGGGCCTCAGATACGCAGTATTTT
CASSQDWGASDTQYF
>TRBJ2-5|-|TRBV6-5|-
TGTGCCAGCAGTTACTCGATCGAAAGTGCAGAGACCCAGTACTTC
CASSYSIESAETQYF
>TRBJ2-5|-|TRBV29-1|-
TGCAGCGTTGAAGATGAGGGGACGGTGGAGACCCAGTACTTC
CSVEDEGTVETQYF
>TRBJ1-1|-|TRBV9|-
TGTGCCAGCAGCGGGGGCATTCGGGTAGCAACGAACACTGAAGCTTTCTTT
CASSGGIRVATNTEAFF
>TRBJ2-5|-|TRBV2|-
TGTGCCAGCACAAGGACCCTCCAAGAGACCCAGTACTTC
CASTRTLQETQYF
>TRBJ1-1|-|TRBV19|-
TGTGCCAGTAATCGACAGGCAGCGAAAAACACTGAAGCTTTCTTT
CASNRQAAKNTEAFF
>TRBJ1-2|-|TRBV28|-
TGTGCCAGCAGCAAAGGCGGGACATTGCCACTCTATGGCTACACCTTC
CASSKGGTLPLYGYTF
>TRBJ1-1|-|TRBV3-1/TRBV3-2|-
TGTGCCAGCAGCCCACAGGTGAACACTGAAGCTTTCTTT
CASSPQVNTEAFF
>TRBJ2-7|-|TRBV14|-
TGTGCCAGCAGCCAACGCTACGAGCAGTACTTC
CASSQRYEQYF
>TRBJ1-2|-|TRBV9|TRBD1
TGTGCCAGCAGCGTGGGAGGGGCACAGGGGTACTATGGCTACACCTTC
CASSVGGAQGYYGYTF
>TRBJ1-4|once|TRBV11-2|TRBD1
TGTGCCAGCAGCTCACGACAGGGAGGAGGGGAAAAACTGTTTTTT
CASSSRQGGGEKLFF
>TRBJ2-6|-|TRBV19|-
TGTGCCAGTAGTATAGACCCTCCCCCTGGGGCCAACGTCCTGACTTTC
CASSIDPPPGANVLTF
>TRBJ2-1|-|TRBV7-2|-
TGTGCCAGCAGCTTATCGCCGATTATAAAAAACAATGAGCAGTTCTTC
CASSLSPIIKNNEQFF
>TRBJ2-3|-|TRBV11-2|-
TGTGCCAGCAGGATGACCGGCTACACCACAGATACGCAGTATTTT
CASRMTGYTTDTQYF
>TRBJ2-1|-|TRBV5-1|TRBD1
TGCGCCAGCAGTCAACAGGGGGATCCTCTTCGGGTTGAGCAGTTCTTC
CASSQQGDPLRVEQFF
>TRBJ1-5|-|TRBV5-1|-
TGCGCCAGCAGCTGGGGCACCGGCAATCAGCCCCAGCATTTT
CASSWGTGNQPQHF
>TRBJ1-1|-|TRBV2|TRBD1
TGTGCCAGCAGTGAAGCGCGTCACTTTGCCGGGACAGAGAACACTGAAGCTTTCTTT
CASSEARHFAGTENTEAFF
>TRBJ1-2|-|TRBV5-1|TRBD1
TGCGCCAGCAGCTTGGTTGGGACAGGAATAAACTATGGCTACACCTTC
CASSLVGTGINYGYTF
>TRBJ1-2|-|TRBV4-1|TRBD1
TGCGCCAGCAGCCTCACAGGGGTCGCTGGCTACACCTTC
CASSLTGVAGYTF
>TRBJ1-1|-|TRBV29-1|TRBD1
TGCAGCGTTGAAGGATACGGGACAGAGAACACTGAAGCTTTCTTT
CSVEGYGTENTEAFF
>TRBJ2-1|-|TRBV10-3|TRBD1
TGTGCCATCAGTGAGACAGGGGGATTGAATGAGCAGTTCTTC
CAISETGGLNEQFF
>TRBJ2-2|-|TRBV5-1|-
TGCGCCAGCAGTTTAGGGGCCGGCACCGGGGAGCTGTTTTTT
CASSLGAGTGELFF
>TRBJ2-5|-|TRBV2|TRBD2
TGTGCCAGCAGTGAACTAGCGGCGGAGGTGACCCAGTACTTC
CASSELAAEVTQYF
>TRBJ1-5|-|TRBV5-1|-
TGCGCCAGCAGTCCCTTGGGCGGGGAGAGCAATCAGCCCCAGCATTTT
CASSPLGGESNQPQHF
>TRBJ1-2|-|TRBV12-3/TRBV12-4|-
TGTGCCAGCAGCCCGGGGTTAGGCTATGGCTACACCTTC
CASSPGLGYGYTF
>TRBJ2-2|few|TRBV18|-
TGTGCCAGCTCACCGGGACAGAACACCGGGGAGCTGTTTTTT
CASSPGQNTGELFF
>TRBJ2-2|once|TRBV28|-
TGTGCCAGCAGATCTCCCTTGACCGACACTCTTAACACCGGGGAGCTGTTTTTT
CASRSPLTDTLNTGELFF
>TRBJ2-5|-|TRBV5-1|-
TGCGCCAGCAGCTTGACTCCTTCAGAGACCCAGTACTTC
CASSLTPSETQYF
>TRBJ1-2|-|TRBV5-1|-
TGCGCCAGCAGCCAGTTGACAGGATTGAACTATGGCTACACCTTC
CASSQLTGLNYGYTF
>TRBJ1-3|-|TRBV15|-
TGTGCCACCAGCAGAGGAGTTGGACAGCCCGGCTCTGGAAACACCATATATTTT
CATSRGVGQPGSGNTIYF
>TRBJ1-2|-|TRBV7-2|TRBD1
TGTGCCAGCAGCCTACGACAGGGGGCGGACTATGGCTACACCTTC
CASSLRQGADYGYTF
>TRBJ1-1|-|TRBV30|-
TGTGCCGGGTGGAGTAGGAGGAACACTGAAGCTTTCTTT
CAGWSRRNTEAFF
>TRBJ2-3|-|TRBV2|-
TGTGCCTGCCCAGGGATGGGTTCAGATACGCAGTATTTT
CACPGMGSDTQYF
>TRBJ2-3|-|TRBV24-1|TRBD2
TGTGCCACCAGTGCCCCACTAGCGGGTATCACAGATACGCAGTATTTT
CATSAPLAGITDTQYF
>TRBJ1-6|-|TRBV2|-
TGTGCCAGCACCCCATCGGTGACAGCAGTTTCACCCCTCCACTTT
CASTPSVTAVSPLHF
>TRBJ2-5|-|TRBV5-1|-
TGCGCCAGCAGCTGGGGGTCGGGGTGGACCCAGTACTTC
CASSWGSGWTQYF